The clone carrying this TCR beta chain was picked up one time. This sample was included in a study of blood T cell repertoires in COVID-19. TCRdb keeps only in-frame clones here, not all; method: immunoSEQ multiplex PCR. The sample gives about 210,000 clones, under 90% of which show up once; about 10% is in the top ten. Germline V gene lookup returns CDR1 ENHRY and CDR2 SYGVKD. V lost 8 bases and J 2 bases, leaving 11 bases between the germline ends. The CDR3 has 13 residues. J is TRBJ2-3 and V is TRBV10-3, with TRBD1 as a possible D gene (5 bases). The TCR sequence derives from a woman older than 75 with COVID-19, enrolled during active disease. Sequenced material: peripheral blood. This CDR3 reads CAIGSGITDTQYF. The CDR3 DNA reads as TGTGCCATCGGCTCAGGGATCACAGATACGCAGTATTTT.